This T cell receptor beta chain was captured by sequencing in a study of CD8 T cell repertoires and HIV-1 epitope variants. Remarks on this clone: Its antigen is not known.

TCRdb's table, derived via immunoSEQ multiplex PCR, lists solely in-frame clones and lacks some. Seen here are some 1,100 clones, 68% observed once, and the top ten hold roughly 40%. V lost 4 bases to trimming and J lost 2 bases; unmatched junction nucleotides: 5. Per the germline V gene, CDR1 is LNHNV and CDR2 is YYDKDF (reference sequence). This CDR3 spans 15 amino acids. The J gene is TRBJ1-5, the V gene TRBV15; 7 positions match TRBD1. This clonotype was sampled from a male donor with HIV. The source material was cultured CD8+ T cells derived from PBMCs. In nucleotides, the CDR3 is TGTGCCACCAGCAATTCCGGACAGGGCAATCAGCCCCAGCATTTT. It codes for CATSNSGQGNQPQHF.